This passage covers 21 T cell receptor beta chains from one sample sequenced in a study of human T cells and chemical hapten exposure. Time point meaning: patch test 1, 2 weeks after DPC sensitization. Treatment meaning: therapeutic diphenylcyclopropenone sensitization with weekly scalp DPC. TCRdb re-analysed the RACE reads in MiXCR, keeping a single row per CDR3 protein. The data show about 60,000 distinct CDR3 sequences, 7.5% to 10% seen once. Source: whole blood, taken in connection with sensitization to the hapten diphenylcyclopropenone (DPC). These receptors originate from a woman between 40 and 55 years old with alopecia areata. Some clones in this sample may be carry-over from other donors' samples.

This clonotype was counted at least ten times. V is TRBV14 and J is TRBJ2-1; unclear D gene. The CDR3 sequence is 16 residues long. Per germline, CDR1 SGHDN and CDR2 FVKESK. V lost 0 bases and J 0 bases, leaving 9 bases between the germline ends. The CDR3 sequence: CASSQDFLSSYNEQFF. DNA of the CDR3: TGTGCCAGCAGCCAAGATTTCCTAAGCTCCTACAATGAGCAGTTCTTC.

This clonotype was seen repeatedly, ten times or more. This chain joins TRBV7-9 and TRBJ2-5; D uncertain. Germline lookup yields CDR1 SEHNR and CDR2 FQNEAQ (reference sequence). Trimming shortened V by 5 bases and J by 4 bases, and 14 bases separated the two germline ends. The CDR3 consists of 14 residues. The CDR3 DNA reads as TGTGCCAGCAGCCCGCTTGGGATCAGAGAGACCCAGTACTTC. It yields the protein CASSPLGIRETQYF.

This clonotype was picked up many times. V is TRBV11-2 and J is TRBJ2-1; D gene uncertain. Trimming pared 4 bases from V and 10 bases from J, leaving 14 bases between. Germline CDR1 SGHAT, CDR2 FQNNGV. The CDR3 spans 13 residues. CDR3 coding DNA: TGTGCCAGCAGCTCCCGGGTGGATGGGGAGCAGTTCTTC. Protein product: CASSSRVDGEQFF.

Notes on this clonotype: A much larger clone differs from this one at a single base, so this may be a read error. Since the CDR3 does not end with the conserved phenylalanine or tryptophan, this likely comes from a read error. The chain links TRBV12-3 or TRBV12-4 to TRBJ2-7, with 7 nucleotides matching TRBD1. The CDR3 spans 15 residues. V trimming: 7 bases; J trimming: 2 bases; junction bases outside the gene matches: 11. The CDR3 DNA is TGTGCCAGCACCTCGACAGGGAATCTCGCCTACGAGCAGTACTCC. It is translated as CASTSTGNLAYEQYS.

There are many counts of this clonotype. V and J are TRBV20-1 and TRBJ1-2; a weak D match, TRBD1 (5 bases). The CDR3 runs to 13 residues. Trimming shortened V by 6 bases and J by 4 bases, and 15 bases separated the two germline ends. CDR1 is DFQATT, CDR2 SNEGSKA, per germline (reference sequence). CDR3 amino acids: CSAPRGASYGYTF. The CDR3 region has the DNA TGCAGTGCCCCCCGGGGCGCAAGCTATGGCTACACCTTC.

Ten or more counts support this clonotype. The rearrangement joins TRBV20-1 to TRBJ2-1; the match to TRBD1 covers 7 bases. This CDR3 region has 14 residues. Trimming took 4 bases from V and 1 from J; bases not matched to a gene: 4. CDR1 and CDR2 (germline): DFQATT, SNEGSKA (reference sequence). CDR3 coding DNA: TGCAGTGCTAACCGGGACAGTTCCTACAATGAGCAGTTCTTC. It is translated as CSANRDSSYNEQFF.

At least ten counts were recorded for this clonotype. The chain carries TRBV7-9 and TRBJ1-2; D might be TRBD1 (6 bases). V shed 5 bases and J shed 4 bases, with 14 bases lying between them. This CDR3 has 14 amino acids. Germline CDR1 is SEHNR and CDR2 is FQNEAQ (reference sequence). The CDR3 DNA reads TGTGCCAGCAGCCCCGGAGGGGGTTCCTATGGCTACACCTTC. The encoded protein is CASSPGGGSYGYTF.

The table lists this clonotype with many counts. The genes are TRBV29-1 and TRBJ2-7; 9 positions match TRBD1. With 5 bases clipped from V and 3 bases from J, the junction kept 5 bases outside the gene matches. CDR1 and CDR2 from the germline V gene are SQVTM and ANQGSEA. This CDR3 comprises 13 residues. The DNA for the CDR3 is TGCAGCGTTAGGACAGGGGTACTCTACGAGCAGTACTTC. Translated: CSVRTGVLYEQYF.

The chain uses TRBV7-9 and TRBJ2-1; either TRBD1 or TRBD2 may fit D (5 bases each). CDR1 is SEHNR and CDR2 is FQNEAQ in the germline V gene (reference sequence). The CDR3 is 15 residues long. V lost 6 bases and J 6 bases, leaving 18 bases between the germline ends. CDR3 residues: CASRIGDLGGNEQFF. Here the CDR3 DNA reads TGTGCCAGCAGGATTGGGGACCTAGGAGGCAATGAGCAGTTCTTC.

This clonotype came up many times. The CDR3 nucleotides are TGCGCCAGCAGCCGAGGGACTGAATACAATGAGCAGTTCTTC. Its translation is CASSRGTEYNEQFF. This chain uses TRBV4-3 with TRBJ2-1, with D tentatively TRBD2 (6 bases). The CDR3 length is 14 residues. CDR1 is LGHNA, CDR2 YSLEER, per germline. Trimming left V 4 bases short and J 4 bases short, with 11 bases between.

This clonotype was detected only a few times. This CDR3 reads CASSHHTSGTGELFF. CDR3 in DNA: TGTGCCAGCAGCCACCACACCTCAGGGACCGGGGAGCTGTTTTTT. V and J are TRBV28 and TRBJ2-2, with D perhaps matching TRBD1 (5 bases). Germline CDR1 and CDR2: MDHEN and SYDVKM. This CDR3 comprises 15 residues. With 6 bases removed from V and 5 bases from J, the gap between germline ends came to 16 bases.

Worth noting for this clonotype: Sequence at one end of the junction differs from germline and may be a read error. This sequence joins TRBV23-1 and TRBJ2-7; maybe TRBD1 (5 bases). TRBV23-1 is an ORF, with its function uncertain. CDR3 length equals 13 residues. CDR3 region: CASPRTPSYVQYF. CDR3 in DNA: TGCGCCAGCCCTCGGACACCCTCCTACGTGCAGTACTTC.

In its sample, this clonotype was seen many times. The CDR3 here is CSASQGGWSKNIQYF. The CDR3 DNA follows: TGCAGTGCTAGCCAGGGGGGCTGGTCCAAAAACATTCAGTACTTC. V gene TRBV20-1 combines with J gene TRBJ2-4; D perhaps matches TRBD1 (7 bases). The CDR3 extends over 15 amino acids. Trimming took off 3 bases at V and 2 bases at J, with 14 bases between the two ends. CDR1 is DFQATT and CDR2 is SNEGSKA in the germline V gene (reference sequence).

The genes are TRBV11-3 and TRBJ1-6, with D possibly being TRBD1 (6 bases). CDR1 is SGHNT, CDR2 YENEEA, per germline. This CDR3 spans 15 amino acids. V lost 5 bases and J 7 bases, leaving 15 bases between the germline ends. The CDR3 DNA reads as TGTGCCAGCAGCCCCGGTGGGGGCAGGAATTCACCCCTCCACTTT. Its translation: CASSPGGGRNSPLHF. Based on the CDR3 plus reference TRBV11-3 and TRBJ1-6, the full variable domain is EAGVVQSPRYKIIEKKQPVAFWCNPISGHNTLYWYLQNLGQGPELLIRYENEEAVDDSQLPKDRFSAERLKGVDSTLKIQPAELGDSAVYLCASSPGGGRNSPLHFGNGTRLTVT.

This clonotype was seen ten or more times. This chain links TRBV7-2 with TRBJ2-7; TRBD2 matches at 10 bases. CDR3 size: 13 residues. V lost 3 bases and J lost 11; bases outside the gene matches: 7. Germline V gene sequence: CDR1 SGHTA, CDR2 FQGNSA. The CDR3 spells CASSLYLAGVEYF. CDR3 nucleotide sequence: TGTGCCAGCAGCTTGTACCTAGCGGGGGTTGAGTACTTC.

This clonotype was detected ten times or more. Written as DNA, the CDR3 is TGCAGCGCAAGTCTCTACGCGAACACCGGGGAGCTGTTTTTT. Encoded protein: CSASLYANTGELFF. The V gene is TRBV29-1, the J gene TRBJ2-2; D call uncertain. V lost 7 bases and J 0 bases, leaving 12 bases between the germline ends. The CDR3 covers 14 residues. In germline, CDR1 is SQVTM, CDR2 ANQGSEA.

This clonotype was recorded at least ten times. The chain is built from TRBV7-8 and TRBJ2-6; a weak D match, TRBD2 (6 bases). V was trimmed by 4 bases and J by 6 bases, leaving 13 bases between them. The CDR3 extends over 15 amino acids. Germline-derived CDR1 and CDR2 are SGHVS and FQNEAQ. CDR3 sequence: CASSSGGAKANVLTF. The CDR3, as DNA: TGTGCCAGCAGCTCAGGAGGGGCTAAGGCCAACGTCCTGACTTTC.

Many counts were recorded for this clonotype. The CDR3 DNA is TGTGCCAGCAGCCCGGGGGGGGCCTACGAGCAGTACTTC. It encodes CASSPGGAYEQYF. This chain links TRBV11-2 with TRBJ2-7, with 8 bases that match TRBD2. CDR3 length: 13 residues. Trimming cost V 5 bases and J 2 bases; bases outside gene matches: 2. Germline V gives CDR1 SGHAT, CDR2 FQNNGV.

This sequence joins TRBV6-5 and TRBJ1-2; no clear D. The CDR3 loop spans 12 amino acids. Trimming stripped 6 bases from V and 4 bases from J, with 9 bases between. Per the germline V gene, CDR1 is MNHEY and CDR2 is SVGAGI. Here the CDR3 DNA reads TGTGCCAGCAGGGAGGAGATCTATGGCTACACCTTC. The encoded protein is CASREEIYGYTF.

Many counts were recorded for this clonotype. J is TRBJ1-6 and V is TRBV7-9; 9 nucleotides agree with TRBD1. The V gene's germline CDR1 is SEHNR and CDR2 FQNEAQ (reference sequence). There are 16 residues in the CDR3. V shed 1 base, J shed 10 bases, and the junction held 8 bases outside the gene matches. CDR3 nucleotide sequence: TGTGCCAGCAGCTTAGGTCGGGACAGGGCTTACTCACCCCTCCACTTT. This gives the protein CASSLGRDRAYSPLHF.

This clonotype was seen many times. This chain connects TRBV7-9 to TRBJ2-5; TRBD1 matches 9 bases. J gave up 2 bases and V 5 bases, and 9 bases lay outside the gene matches. Germline CDR1 is SEHNR and CDR2 is FQNEAQ (reference sequence). CDR3 size: 16 residues. The CDR3 coding sequence is TGTGCCAGCAGCCTGGACAGGGGCCCCCTACAAGAGACCCAGTACTTC. It specifies CASSLDRGPLQETQYF.